This entry lists 32 T cell receptor beta chains sequenced from one sample in a study of blood T cells in healthy people across ages (dated by TCRdb to the mid-2010s). Library creation used 5' RACE. Sequencing took place on an Illumina HiSeq 2500. A second PCR of about 6 to 11 cycles was performed with a sample-barcoded 5' primer and a J-beta primer mix. The public reads were quality trimmed at Q25 with fastp and then assembled into clones with MiXCR by TCRdb, keeping productive beta chains. For every CDR3 protein sequence, its rows merge into one entry that carries the most common genes and DNA. Across this sample there are about 830,000 distinct CDR3 sequences, with less than 80% seen only once. Roughly 26% of the sample lies in the top ten. The sequencing input was blood. The receptors stem from a man aged 25-45 years in good health.

This rearrangement joins TRBV4-3 to TRBJ2-5; 9 nucleotides match TRBD2. Germline V CDR1 and CDR2: LGHNA, YSLEER. This CDR3 region has 18 residues. The ends lost 1 base at V and 5 bases at J; junction bases unmatched: 14. The CDR3 DNA follows: TGCGCCAGCAGCCAAGGCTTCGGCGGGGGGGCCGGGGTTGAGACCCAGTACTTC. It yields the protein CASSQGFGGGAGVETQYF.

The V and J genes are TRBV4-2 and TRBJ1-4; 12 bases match TRBD1. There are 16 residues in the CDR3. Germline V lookup: CDR1 LGHNA, CDR2 YNFKEQ. Germline trimming cut 0 bases from V and 7 bases from J; bases unmatched to any gene: 3. The CDR3 sequence: CASSQDRGQGAEKLFF. The CDR3 nucleotides read TGTGCCAGCAGCCAAGATCGGGGACAGGGGGCTGAAAAACTGTTTTTT.

The CDR3 sequence: CSARASTGQAVQFF. The DNA for the CDR3 is TGCAGTGCTAGAGCTTCCACAGGGCAGGCGGTGCAGTTCTTC. V is TRBV20-1 and J is TRBJ2-1; maybe TRBD1 (6 bases). The CDR3 is 14 amino acids. Germline CDR1 DFQATT, CDR2 SNEGSKA (reference sequence). V was trimmed by 1 base and J by 12 bases, leaving 19 bases between them.

The rearrangement uses TRBV7-8 and TRBJ2-5, with D perhaps assigned TRBD1 or TRBD2 (5 bases each). V lost 1 base to trimming and J lost 11 bases, with 23 bases between them. The CDR3 sequence is 16 residues long. CDR1 is SGHVS and CDR2 is FQNEAQ in the germline V gene. CDR3 in DNA: TGTGCCAGCAGCTTAGTGTGGGGGTCCGGATACAATGAGCAGTACTTC. Translation: CASSLVWGSGYNEQYF.

The CDR3 protein is CASSGQGGPRVYEQYF. Written as DNA, the CDR3 is TGTGCCAGCAGCGGACAGGGGGGGCCAAGAGTCTACGAGCAGTACTTC. The genes are TRBV28 and TRBJ2-7; 10 nucleotides match TRBD1. CDR3 length: 16 residues. The germline CDR1 and CDR2 sequences are MDHEN and SYDVKM. Trimming took 6 bases from V and 3 from J; bases not matched to a gene: 11.

The chain couples TRBV7-3 to TRBJ2-1, with D uncertain. Per germline, CDR1 SGHTA and CDR2 FQGTGA. This CDR3 is built from 14 residues. The V end was cut by 1 base, the J end by 9 bases, with 13 bases between. The CDR3 sequence: CASSLSVVESEQFF. As DNA, the CDR3 is TGTGCCAGCAGCTTAAGTGTGGTTGAGAGTGAGCAGTTCTTC. The full variable domain, with the rest looked up from reference TRBV7-3 and TRBJ2-1, is GAGVSQTPSNKVTEKGKYVELRCDPISGHTALYWYRQSLGQGPEFLIYFQGTGAADDSGLPNDRFFAVRPEGSVSTLKIQRTERGDSAVYLCASSLSVVESEQFFGPGTRLTVL.

The rearrangement links TRBV7-2 to TRBJ2-7, with a possible D match to TRBD1 (5 bases). The CDR3 sequence is 13 residues long. Trimming pared 5 bases from V and 4 bases from J, leaving 12 bases between. Germline CDR1 is SGHTA and CDR2 is FQGNSA. CDR3 protein: CASSLTVNYEQYF. The CDR3 nucleotides are TGTGCCAGCAGCCTGACAGTGAATTACGAGCAGTACTTC.

The V gene is TRBV28, the J gene TRBJ1-2, with D unclear. The CDR3 is made up of 13 amino acids. From germline, CDR1 is MDHEN and CDR2 SYDVKM. Trimming removed 3 bases at V and 7 bases at J, with 12 bases between. CDR3: CASSFQLLGGYTF. The CDR3 coding sequence is TGTGCCAGCAGTTTCCAACTTCTAGGTGGCTACACCTTC.

This clonotype was seen at least ten times. A much larger clone differs by one base, so this may be a read error. This chain links TRBV7-3 with TRBJ2-1; D might be TRBD2 (6 bases). The closer fit of TRBJ2-7 to the DNA end suggests the J call may be wrong. Germline V gene sequence: CDR1 SGHTA, CDR2 FQGTGA. The CDR3 runs 14 residues. CDR3 protein: CASGDGGSYNEQYF. As DNA, the CDR3 is TGTGCCAGCGGTGACGGGGGTTCCTACAATGAGCAGTACTTC.

The genes are TRBV29-1 and TRBJ2-5; D is perhaps TRBD2 (6 bases). V lost 6 bases and J lost 4, with 12 bases in between. The germline gives CDR1 SQVTM, CDR2 ANQGSEA. This CDR3 region has 12 residues. The CDR3 loop is CSVGGIGETQYF. The DNA of the CDR3 is TGCAGCGTCGGAGGGATCGGAGAGACCCAGTACTTC.

The V call is TRBV7-2, the J call TRBJ2-7; a possible D gene is TRBD1 (6 bases). The CDR3 runs 16 residues. Germline CDR1 SGHTA, CDR2 FQGNSA. V lost 2 bases to trimming and J lost 0 bases, with 14 bases between them. The DNA of the CDR3 is TGTGCCAGCAGCTTAAGGACAGAGGGAATCTCCTACGAGCAGTACTTC. Protein: CASSLRTEGISYEQYF.

The table lists this clonotype with a few counts. The DNA for the CDR3 is TGTGCCAGCAGCCCGTCTCATAAGTACCAAGAGACCCAGTACTTC. This codes for CASSPSHKYQETQYF. The genes are TRBV12-3 or TRBV12-4 and TRBJ2-5, with unresolved D. V was cut by 6 bases and J by 0 bases, with 14 bases left in between. The CDR3 sequence is 15 residues long.

V gene TRBV6-2 or TRBV6-3 combines with J gene TRBJ2-7; no definite D call. The V and J ends lost 7 bases and 3 bases respectively, with 16 bases between them. This CDR3 has 14 residues. The V gene's germline CDR1 is MNHEY and CDR2 SVGEGT. The CDR3 reads CASNLRMMSYEQYF. The CDR3 coding sequence is TGTGCCAGCAACCTACGGATGATGAGCTACGAGCAGTACTTC.

The rearrangement joins TRBV7-2 to TRBJ1-4, with D possibly TRBD1 on 6 matching bases. Trimming took 5 bases from V and 4 from J, leaving 11 bases between them. This CDR3 contains 14 residues. The germline V gene has CDR1 SGHTA and CDR2 FQGNSA. The DNA for the CDR3 is TGTGCCAGCAGCAAGGACAGTGATAATGAAAAACTGTTTTTT. Translation gives CASSKDSDNEKLFF.

The chain couples TRBV20-1 to TRBJ1-2; D is ambiguous. There are 14 residues in the CDR3. Per germline, CDR1 DFQATT and CDR2 SNEGSKA (reference sequence). V dropped 0 bases and J dropped 4 bases, with 12 bases sitting between them. CDR3 sequence reads: CSARDREAPYGYTF. The CDR3 DNA reads TGCAGTGCTAGAGACCGGGAGGCTCCCTATGGCTACACCTTC.

This sequence joins TRBV24-1 and TRBJ2-3; D remains unclear. Per the germline V gene, CDR1 is KGHDR and CDR2 is SFDVKD. Trimming took off 3 bases at V and 0 bases at J, with 6 bases between the two ends. This CDR3 is built from 14 residues. The CDR3 sequence is CATSDDGSTDTQYF. CDR3 nucleotide sequence: TGTGCCACCAGTGATGACGGGAGCACAGATACGCAGTATTTT.

The gene calls are TRBV28 and TRBJ2-5; 8 bases line up with TRBD1. CDR1 is MDHEN and CDR2 is SYDVKM in the germline V gene. The CDR3 is 16 residues long. J was trimmed by 4 bases and V by 5 bases; bases with no gene match: 12. The CDR3 loop reads CASSRLSRGRGETQYF. CDR3 nucleotide sequence: TGTGCCAGCAGTCGACTCTCCAGGGGGCGAGGAGAGACCCAGTACTTC.

This clonotype was detected a few times. In DNA, the CDR3 is TGTGCCAGCAGCGCAGAACCGACAGGGGGCAAGCAGTACTTC. Translating gives CASSAEPTGGKQYF. The chain uses TRBV9 and TRBJ2-4; 10 nucleotides align to TRBD1. Trimming took 3 bases from V and 13 from J; bases not matched to a gene: 10. Germline assignment: CDR1 SGDLS and CDR2 YYNGEE. There are 14 residues in the CDR3.

This chain joins TRBV7-9 and TRBJ1-2; no clear D gene. The CDR3 spans 17 residues. CDR1 SEHNR and CDR2 FQNEAQ come from the germline V gene (reference sequence). V was shortened by 10 bases and J by 2 bases, with 26 bases between the two germline ends. This CDR3 is CATPGEGSSNINYGYTF. CDR3 DNA: TGTGCCACCCCAGGCGAGGGATCCTCAAATATAAACTATGGCTACACCTTC.

The V gene is TRBV30, the J gene TRBJ2-5; the match to TRBD1 covers 7 bases. With the DNA end fitting TRBJ2-7 better, the J assignment may be wrong. The CDR3 is made up of 13 amino acids. The V gene's germline CDR1 is GTSNPN and CDR2 SVGIG (reference sequence). CDR3 in amino acids: CAWSGGQFYEQYF. The CDR3 DNA reads TGTGCCTGGAGTGGGGGACAGTTCTACGAGCAGTACTTC.

This clonotype has only a few counts. The chain links TRBV12-3 or TRBV12-4 to TRBJ2-7, with TRBD1 matching over 7 bases. This CDR3 comprises 14 residues. V was clipped by 3 bases and J by 3 bases; unmatched bases: 5. The CDR3 sequence is CASSFRQGFYEQYF. The DNA for the CDR3 is TGTGCCAGCAGTTTCAGACAGGGCTTCTACGAGCAGTACTTC.

CDR3 sequence reads: CASSQGTRQGSYEQYF. In DNA form, the CDR3 reads TGTGCCAGCAGCCAAGGAACAAGACAGGGGTCCTACGAGCAGTACTTC. This chain joins TRBV4-2 and TRBJ2-7; the match to TRBD1 covers 8 bases. CDR1 and CDR2 from the germline V gene are LGHNA and YNFKEQ. J lost 1 base, V lost 1 base, and 6 bases had no gene match. CDR3 length: 16 residues.

This rearrangement joins TRBV27 to TRBJ1-2; D remains unclear. Germline V gene data show CDR1 as MNHEY and CDR2 as SMNVEV (reference sequence). This CDR3 region has 17 residues. Trimming left V 2 bases short and J 3 bases short, with 19 bases between. The DNA of the CDR3 is TGTGCCAGCAGTTTACAGGTGCGCGCGGGTCAGGACTATGGCTACACCTTC. This sequence encodes CASSLQVRAGQDYGYTF.

The CDR3 DNA is TGCAGTGCCCATGACAACTCCTACGAGCAGTACTTC. Amino acid sequence: CSAHDNSYEQYF. The chain combines TRBV20-1 with TRBJ2-7; D unresolved. The CDR3 sequence is 12 residues long. The germline V gene encodes CDR1 DFQATT and CDR2 SNEGSKA (reference sequence). V lost 6 bases to trimming and J lost 0 bases, with 9 bases between them.

V gene TRBV29-1 combines with J gene TRBJ2-1; D remains ambiguous. The V end was cut by 0 bases, the J end by 1 base, with 7 bases between. The CDR3 spans 14 residues. CDR1 is SQVTM, CDR2 ANQGSEA, per germline. CDR3 nucleotides: TGCAGCGTTGAAGATAAGGGTTCCTACAATGAGCAGTTCTTC. It specifies CSVEDKGSYNEQFF.

V usage is TRBV27 and J usage is TRBJ1-2, with D possibly being TRBD1 (5 bases). The CDR3 has 14 amino acids. With 3 bases removed from V and 2 bases from J, the gap between germline ends came to 10 bases. Germline-derived CDR1 and CDR2 are MNHEY and SMNVEV (reference sequence). The CDR3 sequence: CASSFQGKNYGYTF. The CDR3 DNA follows: TGTGCCAGCAGTTTCCAGGGAAAAAACTATGGCTACACCTTC.

This clonotype occurred a few times. The chain joins TRBV5-1 to TRBJ2-1; TRBD1 aligns across 10 bases. Losses at the gene ends were 6 bases for V and 0 bases for J; bases not matched to a gene: 9. CDR1 and CDR2 from the germline V gene are SGHRS and YFSETQ. The CDR3 runs to 17 residues. CDR3 region: CASKPGQGIGSYNEQFF. CDR3 DNA sequence: TGCGCCAGCAAGCCGGGACAGGGGATTGGCTCCTACAATGAGCAGTTCTTC.

This clonotype has just a few counts. CDR3 bases: TGTGCCAGCAGTTCTATCAGCGGGGGGGCTCTCAATGAGCAGTTCTTC. The encoded protein is CASSSISGGALNEQFF. The genes are TRBV6-2 or TRBV6-3 and TRBJ2-1; 10 nucleotides match TRBD2. The CDR3 is 16 amino acids. CDR1 and CDR2 from the germline V gene are MNHEY and SVGEGT. Trimming took 4 bases from V and 6 from J; bases not matched to a gene: 9.

This clonotype was observed a few times. The DNA of the CDR3 is TGCGCCAGCAGCGCTGGGACAGGGGTCAATTCACCCCTCCACTTT. The encoded protein is CASSAGTGVNSPLHF. V gene TRBV5-1 combines with J gene TRBJ1-6; 10 nucleotides agree with TRBD1. V lost 4 bases and J lost 7; bases outside the gene matches: 5. CDR1 and CDR2 from the germline V gene are SGHRS and YFSETQ. The CDR3 is made up of 15 amino acids.

V and J are TRBV20-1 and TRBJ2-7; 8 bases align to TRBD1. Germline V gene data show CDR1 as DFQATT and CDR2 as SNEGSKA (reference sequence). V lost 6 bases, J lost 6 bases, and 16 bases stayed unmatched. The CDR3 sequence is 15 residues long. The CDR3 sequence is CSAGRQGPTRGEQYF. CDR3 sequence (DNA): TGCAGTGCGGGTCGACAGGGGCCTACCCGGGGCGAGCAGTACTTC.

This chain links TRBV6-6 with TRBJ1-4, with TRBD1 matching over 9 bases. Per the germline V gene, CDR1 is MNHNY and CDR2 is SVGAGI (reference sequence). Germline trimming cut 7 bases from V and 5 bases from J; bases unmatched to any gene: 5. The CDR3 is made up of 14 amino acids. The chain's CDR3 is CASNRQGENEKLFF. Here the CDR3 DNA reads TGTGCCAGCAATAGACAGGGGGAGAATGAAAAACTGTTTTTT.

V is TRBV25-1 and J is TRBJ1-1; D unclear. This CDR3 is built from 15 residues. V was trimmed by 2 bases and J by 1 base, leaving 11 bases between them. Germline V lookup: CDR1 MGHDK, CDR2 SYGVNS. DNA for the CDR3: TGTGCCAGCAGTGAAGGGCGGGGATGGAACACTGAAGCTTTCTTT. Amino acids: CASSEGRGWNTEAFF. The variable domain in full, completed from reference TRBV25-1 and TRBJ1-1, reads EADIYQTPRYLVIGTGKKITLECSQTMGHDKMYWYQQDPGMELHLIHYSYGVNSTEKGDLSSESTVSRIRTEHFPLTLESARPSHTSQYLCASSEGRGWNTEAFFGQGTRLTVV.